This T cell receptor (beta chain) is from a study of T cell responses to AZD1222 COVID-19 vaccine. Study outcomes and limitations: Among the donors, most were white British and more were female, and clonal diversity was possibly underestimated. Nearly half of spike-specific TCRs reportedly target variant regions that are unmutated in the B.1.351 and B.1.1.7 variants.

Germline CDR1 is MNHEY and CDR2 is SMNVEV (reference sequence). With 6 bases removed from V and 4 bases from J, the gap between germline ends came to 15 bases. The CDR3 length is 14 residues. Clones were sequenced by immunoSEQ multiplex PCR, and TCRdb holds only the in-frame ones, with some missing. The sample carries 130,000 or so clones, approximately 93% recorded once. This clone was seen a handful of times. The target antigen is unknown. This chain uses TRBV27 with TRBJ1-2, with a weak D call TRBD1 (5 bases). The sequenced sample was peripheral blood, obtained on day 0 of MenACWY control vaccination. The receptor's source is an adult in good health. CDR3 sequence (DNA): TGTGCCAGCAGCTACCGGTCGGGGACCTATGGCTACACCTTC. Its protein product is CASSYRSGTYGYTF.